This TCR beta chain derives from a study of neoadjuvant anti-PD-1 for oral cavity cancer. Study summary: Nivolumab at 3 mg/kg was mostly given biweekly, three to four doses, pre-surgery.

As to this clone: The antigen is undetermined.

V was pared by 5 bases and J by 4 bases, with 15 bases between. The germline V gene has CDR1 MDHEN and CDR2 SYDVKM. The CDR3 is 14 residues long. General study points: Each response group had just a few patients in TCR analyses. Higher pretreatment blood Treg/Th17 ratios correlated with higher pretreatment blood and lower post-treatment tumor TCRbeta clonality.

Blood libraries mostly used approximately 450 ng genomic DNA, six replicates each. The method was immunoSEQ multiplex PCR; TCRdb's version includes in-frame clones alone and lacks a portion of them. The data contain about 80,000 clones, under 85% of them singletons. The sequence was obtained from a person aged 35-79 years with oral cavity squamous cell carcinoma. The genes are TRBV28 and TRBJ2-7, with D perhaps TRBD2 (6 bases). This material consisted of PBMCs, taken before nivolumab (anti-PD-1) treatment. The DNA of the CDR3 is TGTGCCAGCAGTCACCCTAGCGCCGCTTACGAGCAGTACTTC. This gives the protein CASSHPSAAYEQYF.